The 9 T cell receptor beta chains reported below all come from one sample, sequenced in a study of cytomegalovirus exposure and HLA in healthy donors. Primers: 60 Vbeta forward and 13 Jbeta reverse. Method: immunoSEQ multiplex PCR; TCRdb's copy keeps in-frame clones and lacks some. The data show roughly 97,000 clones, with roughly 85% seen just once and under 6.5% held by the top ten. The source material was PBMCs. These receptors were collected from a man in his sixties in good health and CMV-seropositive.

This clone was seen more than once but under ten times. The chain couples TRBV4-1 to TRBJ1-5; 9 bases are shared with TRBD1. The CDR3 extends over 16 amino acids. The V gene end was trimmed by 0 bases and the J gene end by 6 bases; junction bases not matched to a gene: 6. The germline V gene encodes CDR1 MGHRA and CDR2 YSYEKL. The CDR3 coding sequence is TGCGCCAGCAGCCAAGATAGGGGACAGGGCGGTCAGCCCCAGCATTTT. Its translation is CASSQDRGQGGQPQHF.

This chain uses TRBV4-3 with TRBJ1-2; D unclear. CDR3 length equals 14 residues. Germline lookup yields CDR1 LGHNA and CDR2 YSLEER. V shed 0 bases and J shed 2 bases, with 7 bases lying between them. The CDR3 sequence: CASSQENRNYGYTF. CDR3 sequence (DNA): TGCGCCAGCAGCCAAGAGAACAGAAACTATGGCTACACCTTC.

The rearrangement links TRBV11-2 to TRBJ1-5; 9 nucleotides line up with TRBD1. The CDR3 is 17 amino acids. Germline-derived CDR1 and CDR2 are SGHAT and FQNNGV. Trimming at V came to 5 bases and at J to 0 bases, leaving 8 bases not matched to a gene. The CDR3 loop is CASSPGQGSYSNQPQHF. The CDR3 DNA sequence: TGTGCCAGCAGCCCAGGACAGGGGAGCTATAGCAATCAGCCCCAGCATTTT.

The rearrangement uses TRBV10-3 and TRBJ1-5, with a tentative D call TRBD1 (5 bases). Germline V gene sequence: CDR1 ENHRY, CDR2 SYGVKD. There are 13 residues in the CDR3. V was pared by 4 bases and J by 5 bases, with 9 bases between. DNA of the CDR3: TGTGCCATCAGTGTAGACAGCCATCAGCCCCAGCATTTT. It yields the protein CAISVDSHQPQHF.

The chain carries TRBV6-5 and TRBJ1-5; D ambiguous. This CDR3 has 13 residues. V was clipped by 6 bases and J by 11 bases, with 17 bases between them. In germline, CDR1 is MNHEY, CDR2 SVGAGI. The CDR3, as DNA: TGTGCCAGCAGGGAGGCTAGTATTCTGACCCAGCATTTT. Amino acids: CASREASILTQHF.

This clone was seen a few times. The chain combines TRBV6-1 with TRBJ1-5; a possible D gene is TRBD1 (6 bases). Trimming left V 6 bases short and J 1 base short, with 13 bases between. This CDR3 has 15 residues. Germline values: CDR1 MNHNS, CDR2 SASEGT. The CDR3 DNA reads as TGTGCCAGCAGAGCTTCAGGGGCAAGCAATCAGCCCCAGCATTTT. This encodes CASRASGASNQPQHF.

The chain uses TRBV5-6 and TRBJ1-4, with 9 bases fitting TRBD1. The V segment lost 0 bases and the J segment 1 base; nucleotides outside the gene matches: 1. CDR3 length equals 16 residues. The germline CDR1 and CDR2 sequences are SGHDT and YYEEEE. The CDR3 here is CASSLGGQGTNEKLFF. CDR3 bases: TGTGCCAGCAGCTTGGGGGGACAGGGAACTAATGAAAAACTGTTTTTT.

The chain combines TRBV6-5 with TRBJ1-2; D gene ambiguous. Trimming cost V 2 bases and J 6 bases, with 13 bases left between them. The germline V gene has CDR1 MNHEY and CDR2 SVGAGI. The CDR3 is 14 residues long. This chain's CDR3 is CASSYGGGMNGYTF. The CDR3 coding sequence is TGTGCCAGCAGTTACGGCGGAGGGATGAATGGCTACACCTTC.

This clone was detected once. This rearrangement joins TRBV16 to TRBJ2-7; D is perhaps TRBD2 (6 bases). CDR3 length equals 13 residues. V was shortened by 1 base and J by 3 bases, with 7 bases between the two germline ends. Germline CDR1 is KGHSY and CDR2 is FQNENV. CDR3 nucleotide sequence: TGTGCCAGCAGCCAATTTAGCGGCTACGAGCAGTACTTC. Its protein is CASSQFSGYEQYF.